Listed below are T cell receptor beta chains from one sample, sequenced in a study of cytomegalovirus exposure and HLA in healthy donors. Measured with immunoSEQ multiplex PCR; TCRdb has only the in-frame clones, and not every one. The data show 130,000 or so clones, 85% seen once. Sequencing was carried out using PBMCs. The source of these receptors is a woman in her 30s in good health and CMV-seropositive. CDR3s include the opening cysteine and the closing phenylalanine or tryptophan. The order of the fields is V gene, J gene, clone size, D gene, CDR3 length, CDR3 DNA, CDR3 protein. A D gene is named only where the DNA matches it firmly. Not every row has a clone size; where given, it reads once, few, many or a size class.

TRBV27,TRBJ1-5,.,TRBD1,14,TGTGCCAGCAGTTTCAGGGGGAGCAATCAGCCCCAGCATTTT,CASSFRGSNQPQHF
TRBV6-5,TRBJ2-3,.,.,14,TGTGCCAGCAGTTACGGGGCAGTGTCAGATACGCAGTATTTT,CASSYGAVSDTQYF
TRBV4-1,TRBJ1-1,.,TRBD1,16,TGCGCCAGCAGCCAAACCTTCCGGGACAGAAACACTGAAGCTTTCTTT,CASSQTFRDRNTEAFF
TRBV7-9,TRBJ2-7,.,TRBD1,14,TGTGCCAGCAGCTTTGGACAGGGTGGCTACGAGCAGTACTTC,CASSFGQGGYEQYF
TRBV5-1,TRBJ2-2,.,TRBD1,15,TGCGCCAGCAGCGAGACAGGGAGTTGGTCCGGGGAGCTGTTTTTT,CASSETGSWSGELFF
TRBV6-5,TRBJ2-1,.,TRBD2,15,TGTGCCAGCAGGCTTAGCGGGAGCTCCTACAATGAGCAGTTCTTC,CASRLSGSSYNEQFF
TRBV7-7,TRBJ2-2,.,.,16,TGTGCTAGCAGCCCCGCTAATTTTGGGGGGACCGGGGAGCTGTTTTTT,CASSPANFGGTGELFF
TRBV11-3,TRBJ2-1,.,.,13,TGTGCCAGCAGCTTATTTACCCTAGATGAGCAGTTCTTC,CASSLFTLDEQFF
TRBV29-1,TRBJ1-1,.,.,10,TGCAGCGTTTTTGACAGAGAAGCTTTCTTT,CSVFDREAFF
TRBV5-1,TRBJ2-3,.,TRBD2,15,TGCGCCAGCAGTTCGGGTCGGGGGGGCTTGGATACGCAGTATTTT,CASSSGRGGLDTQYF
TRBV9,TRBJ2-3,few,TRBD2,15,TGTGCCAGCAGCGTAATAGCGGGGGCCACAGATACGCAGTATTTT,CASSVIAGATDTQYF
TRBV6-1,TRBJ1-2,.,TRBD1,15,TGTGCCAGCAGTCCTATCGACAGGGACAACTATGGCTACACCTTC,CASSPIDRDNYGYTF
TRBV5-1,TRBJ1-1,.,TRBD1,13,TGCGCCAGCAGGTTACAGGGGGGGGCTGAAGCTTTCTTT,CASRLQGGAEAFF
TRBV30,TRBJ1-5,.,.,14,TGTGCCTGGTCGCAGGGTCTTTACAATCAGCCCCAGCATTTT,CAWSQGLYNQPQHF
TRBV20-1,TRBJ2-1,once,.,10,TGCAGTGCTACGAGGGCTGAGCAGTTCTTC,CSATRAEQFF
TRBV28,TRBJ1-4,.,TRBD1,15,TGTGCCAGCAGTTCTTGGACAGGGGAACGTGAAAAACTGTTTTTT,CASSSWTGEREKLFF
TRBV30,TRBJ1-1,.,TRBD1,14,TGTGCCTGGACCTCGGACAGGGGGCAAGCTGAAGCTTTCTTT,CAWTSDRGQAEAFF
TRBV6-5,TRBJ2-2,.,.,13,TGTGCCAGCAGTAACCCCGGGACCGGGGAGCTGTTTTTT,CASSNPGTGELFF
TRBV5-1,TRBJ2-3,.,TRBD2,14,TGCGCCAGCAGCTCCGGGACTACTCCGGATACGCAGTATTTT,CASSSGTTPDTQYF
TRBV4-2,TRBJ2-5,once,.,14,TGTGCCAGCAGCCCACTCGCTCCCCAAGAGACCCAGTACTTC,CASSPLAPQETQYF
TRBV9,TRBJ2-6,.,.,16,TGTGCCAGCAGCGGCACAGGCACTCTTGGGGCCAACGTCCTGACTTTC,CASSGTGTLGANVLTF
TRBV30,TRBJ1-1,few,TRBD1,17,TGTGCCTGGAGCGTCGGGACAGGGGGCTTTCTGAACACTGAAGCTTTCTTT,CAWSVGTGGFLNTEAFF
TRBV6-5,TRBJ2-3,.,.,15,TGTGCCAGCAGTTACCAGGCGGGATTAACAGATACGCAGTATTTT,CASSYQAGLTDTQYF
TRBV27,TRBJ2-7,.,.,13,TGTGCCAGCACCATCTCTGGACAGTACGAGCAGTACTTC,CASTISGQYEQYF
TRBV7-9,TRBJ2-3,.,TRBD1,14,TGTGCCAGCAGCGCTGGGACAGGGGGGCCTACGCAGTATTTT,CASSAGTGGPTQYF
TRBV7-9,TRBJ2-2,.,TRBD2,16,TGTGCCAGCGGTACAGCGCGGGAGGGGAACACCGGGGAGCTGTTTTTT,CASGTAREGNTGELFF
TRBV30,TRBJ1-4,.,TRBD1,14,TGTGCCTGTACTACTTACAGGGGAAATGAAAAACTGTTTTTT,CACTTYRGNEKLFF
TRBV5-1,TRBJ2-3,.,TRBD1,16,TGCGCCAGCAGCTACCAGAGACAGGGGATTGCAGATACGCAGTATTTT,CASSYQRQGIADTQYF
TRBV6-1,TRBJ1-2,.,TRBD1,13,TGTGCCAGCGCGCCGGGACAGGGGACTGGCTACACCTTC,CASAPGQGTGYTF
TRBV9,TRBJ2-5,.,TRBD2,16,TGTGCCAGCAGCCGATATTCTAGCGGGCTGCAGGAGACCCAGTACTTC,CASSRYSSGLQETQYF
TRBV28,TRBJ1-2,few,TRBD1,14,TGTGCCAGCTGGGGCCAGGGGGTCCTCCTTGGCTACACCTTC,CASWGQGVLLGYTF